This TCR beta chain was captured by sequencing in a study of CD8+CD57+ T cells in acquired aplastic anemia. V dropped 6 bases and J dropped 6; count of bases not matched to a gene: 8. Germline V gene sequence: CDR1 LNHDA, CDR2 SQIVND (reference sequence). This CDR3 has 14 amino acids. The TCR beta profiling, which covered VDJ combination and CDR3 sequence, was carried out using genomic DNA as the template. TCRdb recomputed calls from the reads with MiXCR, one row per CDR3 protein. Seen here are about 81,000 distinct CDR3 sequences, around 44% observed once, and the top ten hold around 63%. Sequencing was performed on sorted CD4+, CD8+, or CD8+CD57+ T cells (not recorded which) from PBMCs. The chain couples TRBV19 to TRBJ1-1; 9 bases align to TRBD1. This TCR was sampled from a human donor in good health, serving as a control. The CDR3 DNA reads TGTGCCAGTAGCGCCGGGACAGGGTTTGCTGAAGCTTTCTTT. Its translation is CASSAGTGFAEAFF.